This T cell receptor beta chain was recorded in a study of blood T cell repertoires in COVID-19. At the level of the study: Collection of acute and convalescent COVID-19 samples took place in the United States, Italy and Spain. T cells, B-cell-depleted T cells, or PBMCs supplied cDNA or gDNA.

Per the study methods: Reference gene primer amplification gave nucleated cell count estimates. Assay: immunoSEQ multiplex PCR; the TCRdb copy retains only in-frame clones and omits some. Clone size and V and J calls were adopted from that table, with D and trimming inferred from the DNA. The sample gives approximately 250,000 clones, more than 80% of which show up once; over 2% is in the top ten. V was clipped by 1 base and J by 6 bases, with 24 bases between them. Germline-derived CDR1 and CDR2 are LGHNA and YNFKEQ. The CDR3 length is 18 residues. Sequencing input: peripheral blood. The chain has TRBV4-2 and TRBJ1-2; TRBD1 might be the D (5 bases). The TCR was taken from a young man who had recovered from COVID-19. The CDR3 spells CASSQAPISGTGGHGYTF. CDR3 sequence (DNA): TGTGCCAGCAGCCAAGCCCCTATTTCTGGGACGGGAGGTCATGGCTACACCTTC.